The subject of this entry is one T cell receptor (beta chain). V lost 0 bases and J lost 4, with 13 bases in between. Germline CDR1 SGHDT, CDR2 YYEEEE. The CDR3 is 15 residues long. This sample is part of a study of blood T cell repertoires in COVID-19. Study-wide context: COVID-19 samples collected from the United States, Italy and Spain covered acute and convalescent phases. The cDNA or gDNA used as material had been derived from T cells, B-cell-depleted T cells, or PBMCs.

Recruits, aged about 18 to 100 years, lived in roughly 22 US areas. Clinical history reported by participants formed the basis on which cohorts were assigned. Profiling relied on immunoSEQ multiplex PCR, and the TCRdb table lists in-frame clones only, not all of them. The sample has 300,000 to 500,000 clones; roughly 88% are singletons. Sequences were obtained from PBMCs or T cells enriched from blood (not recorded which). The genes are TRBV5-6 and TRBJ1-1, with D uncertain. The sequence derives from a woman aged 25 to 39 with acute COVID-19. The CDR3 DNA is TGTGCCAGCAGCTTGGGGGCCCGGCGGGCCACTGAAGCTTTCTTT. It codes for CASSLGARRATEAFF.